This T cell receptor (beta chain) was captured by sequencing in a study of T cell responses to AZD1222 COVID-19 vaccine. As for this clone: No antigen is known for it.

Study results and limitations: Distributed over spike, vaccine-associated CD4 TCRs predominated at 160-218 and 743-854. Only five or six people who got AZD1222 tested seropositive at baseline. Among the donors, most were white British and more were female, and clonal diversity was possibly underestimated. Reportedly, nearly half the spike-specific TCRs target unmutated variant regions.

Profiling relied on immunoSEQ multiplex PCR, and the TCRdb table lists in-frame clones only, not all of them. Among some 150,000 clones listed, around 92% were seen once. The CDR3 has 15 residues. The V gene's germline CDR1 is SGHDN and CDR2 FVKESK. J was trimmed by 2 bases and V by 2 bases; bases with no gene match: 5. The source was peripheral blood, collected on day 0 of AZD1222 vaccination. This TCR was recovered from an adult in good health. This sequence joins TRBV14 and TRBJ2-7, with 8 bases matching TRBD1. CDR3 in amino acids: CASSQTGGYTYEQYF. DNA for the CDR3: TGTGCCAGCAGCCAAACAGGGGGATACACCTACGAGCAGTACTTC.